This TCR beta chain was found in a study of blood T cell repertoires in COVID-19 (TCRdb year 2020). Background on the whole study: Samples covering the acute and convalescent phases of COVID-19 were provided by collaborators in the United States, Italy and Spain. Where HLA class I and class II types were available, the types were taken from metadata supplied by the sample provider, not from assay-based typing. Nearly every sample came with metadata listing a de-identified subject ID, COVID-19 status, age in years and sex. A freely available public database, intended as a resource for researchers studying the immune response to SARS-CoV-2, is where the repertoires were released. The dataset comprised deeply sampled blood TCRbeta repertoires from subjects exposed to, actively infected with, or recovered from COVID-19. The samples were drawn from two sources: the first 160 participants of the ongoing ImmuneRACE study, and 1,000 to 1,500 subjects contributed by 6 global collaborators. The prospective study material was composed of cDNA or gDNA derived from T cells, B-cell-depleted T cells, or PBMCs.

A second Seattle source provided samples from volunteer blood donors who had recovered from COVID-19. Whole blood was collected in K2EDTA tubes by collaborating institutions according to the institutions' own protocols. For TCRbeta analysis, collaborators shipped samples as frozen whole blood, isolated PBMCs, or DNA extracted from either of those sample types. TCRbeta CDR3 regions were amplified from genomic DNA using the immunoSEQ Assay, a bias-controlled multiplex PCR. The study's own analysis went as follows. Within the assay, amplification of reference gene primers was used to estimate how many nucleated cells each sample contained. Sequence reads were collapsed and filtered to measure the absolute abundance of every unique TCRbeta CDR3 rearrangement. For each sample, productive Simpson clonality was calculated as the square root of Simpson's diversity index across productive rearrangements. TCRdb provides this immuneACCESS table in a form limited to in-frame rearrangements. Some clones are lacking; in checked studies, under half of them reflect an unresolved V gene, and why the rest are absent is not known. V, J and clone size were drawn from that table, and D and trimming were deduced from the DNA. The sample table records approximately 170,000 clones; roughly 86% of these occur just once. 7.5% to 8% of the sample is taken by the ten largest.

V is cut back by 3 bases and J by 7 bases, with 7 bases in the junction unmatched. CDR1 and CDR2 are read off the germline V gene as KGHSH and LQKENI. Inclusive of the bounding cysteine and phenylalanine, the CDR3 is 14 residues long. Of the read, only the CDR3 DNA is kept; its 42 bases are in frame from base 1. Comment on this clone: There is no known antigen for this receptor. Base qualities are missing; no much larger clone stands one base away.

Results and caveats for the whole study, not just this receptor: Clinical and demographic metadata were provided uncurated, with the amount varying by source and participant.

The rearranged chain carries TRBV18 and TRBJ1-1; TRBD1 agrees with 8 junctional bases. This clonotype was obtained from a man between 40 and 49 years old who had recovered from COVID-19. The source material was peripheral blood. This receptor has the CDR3 CASSPLRDRSEAFF. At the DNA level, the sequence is TGTGCCAGCTCACCCCTCCGGGACAGGAGTGAAGCTTTCTTT.